This T cell receptor (beta chain) was observed in a study of OX40 agonist ivuxolimab in advanced cancers. The study, taken as a whole, reports: By week 6 at 0.1 to 3.0 mg/kg, blood CD4+ and CD8+ T cells had expanded clonally. More expanded clones were found, on average, in CD8+ than in CD4+ T cells.

In the case of this clone: The target antigen is unknown.

CDR1 is MNHNY, CDR2 SVGAGI, per germline (reference sequence). V shed 6 bases and J shed 1 base, with 7 bases lying between them. The CDR3 runs 12 residues. Sequencing was performed with immunoSEQ multiplex PCR; in TCRdb, only in-frame clones are kept and a portion is missing. The sample consists of tens of thousands of clones, just over 90% of them appearing once. The clonotype comes from an adult with an advanced solid tumor such as melanoma, head and neck, liver or kidney cancer. Source: CD4+ or CD8+ T cells sorted from blood, taken in a trial of the OX40 agonist ivuxolimab. The V call is TRBV6-6, the J call TRBJ2-7; possible D gene TRBD2, 5 bases. The CDR3 is CASRTTSYEQYF. CDR3 nucleotides: TGTGCCAGCAGGACTACTTCCTACGAGCAGTACTTC.